This TCR beta chain is from a study of OX40 agonist ivuxolimab in advanced cancers. Study-wide background: It was ivuxolimab, an agonistic anti-OX40 (CD134) antibody, that patients were treated with. Whole-study findings and limits: At 0.1 to 3.0 mg/kg and by week 6, clonal expansion occurred in CD4+ and CD8+ blood T cells. Among some nonresponders, normalized T-cell clonal expansion was also low.

Clones were read by immunoSEQ multiplex PCR, and TCRdb kept only the in-frame ones, dropping some. Of some 70,000 clones in the sample, approximately 80% were seen once. CDR1 is SNHLY, CDR2 FYNNEI, per germline. The trim removed 6 bases at V and 3 bases at J, leaving 5 bases unmatched. This CDR3 contains 14 residues. For this clone: Its antigen is not identified.

The source of this sequence is an adult with an advanced solid tumor such as melanoma, head and neck, liver or kidney cancer. Sequencing used CD4+ or CD8+ T cells sorted from blood, obtained in a trial of the OX40 agonist ivuxolimab. The chain combines TRBV2 with TRBJ2-5; 9 nucleotides agree with TRBD1. The CDR3 sequence: CASSGDRAEETQYF. In DNA form, the CDR3 reads TGTGCCAGCAGCGGGGACAGGGCCGAAGAGACCCAGTACTTC.